These 5 T cell receptor beta chains were sequenced from one sample in a study of T-cell memory formation after mild COVID-19 (dated by TCRdb to about 2021). Receptors were amplified or captured by 5' RACE. The listed sequencing device is Illumina NovaSeq 6000. The raw public reads went through TCRdb reprocessing: fastp at Q25, MiXCR clone calling, in-frame beta chains kept. All rows with the same CDR3 protein become a single entry with the most common DNA and genes. The sample table records roughly 480,000 distinct CDR3 sequences; around a quarter of these occur just once. The ten largest clones add up to under 15% of the sample. Material for sequencing was PBMCs or a T cell subset sorted from them (not recorded which). These receptors were taken from an adult woman who had mild COVID-19 (a few samples of this study predate the infection). The sample titles of this study are shuffled in the database, so cell type and time point are left out; the donor was told from shared clones.

This clonotype has a handful of counts. The chain is built from TRBV27 and TRBJ2-1; the D gene could be TRBD1 or TRBD2 (5 bases each). The germline CDR1 and CDR2 sequences are MNHEY and SMNVEV (reference sequence). There are 16 residues in the CDR3. V lost 2 bases and J lost 10, with 21 bases in between. The CDR3: CASSLDGAARLTEQFF. As DNA, the CDR3 is TGTGCCAGCAGTTTAGACGGGGCCGCGAGGTTAACGGAGCAGTTCTTC.

This clonotype came up a few times. The chain combines TRBV28 with TRBJ1-2; D might be TRBD1 (5 bases). This CDR3 is built from 12 residues. CDR1 is MDHEN, CDR2 SYDVKM, per germline. The V end lost 3 bases, the J end lost 5 bases, and 7 bases lay between the germline ends. CDR3 residues: CASSLTEYGYTF. CDR3 sequence (DNA): TGTGCCAGCAGTTTGACAGAGTATGGCTACACCTTC.

The chain links TRBV12-3 or TRBV12-4 to TRBJ2-2; possibly TRBD1 for D (6 bases). The CDR3 length is 16 residues. Trimming took 2 bases from V and 0 from J, leaving 10 bases between them. CDR3 residues: CASSLWGPSNTGELFF. CDR3 DNA sequence: TGTGCCAGCAGTTTATGGGGGCCATCGAACACCGGGGAGCTGTTTTTT.

This sequence joins TRBV6-5 and TRBJ1-2; D perhaps matches TRBD1 (5 bases). The V and J ends lost 2 bases and 7 bases respectively, with 14 bases between them. The CDR3 is made up of 14 amino acids. Looked up from germline, CDR1 is MNHEY and CDR2 is SVGAGI. DNA for the CDR3: TGTGCCAGCAGTTACCGGACATTGAGAGGTGGCTACACCTTC. This sequence encodes CASSYRTLRGGYTF.

This clonotype has only a few counts. The chain joins TRBV7-8 to TRBJ2-7; D assignment may be TRBD1 or TRBD2 (5 bases each). This CDR3 contains 15 residues. Germline V gene data show CDR1 as SGHVS and CDR2 as FQNEAQ. Deletions cut 2 bases from V and 5 bases from J, with 16 bases between. CDR3 sequence (DNA): TGTGCCAGCAGCTTACGGGGTAGGGGTGTACACGAGCAGTACTTC. This encodes CASSLRGRGVHEQYF.